A single TCR beta chain is shown here with its context. The sample comes from a study of shared clonotypes between healthy human individuals. The V gene's germline CDR1 is PRHDT and CDR2 FYEKMQ (reference sequence). CDR3 length: 14 amino acids. V lost 3 bases and J lost 0, with 6 bases in between. Naive CD8 isolation took CD45RO-negative cells positively selected for CCR7 and excluded terminally differentiated effector memory CD45RA+ cells. Sequenced by immunoSEQ multiplex PCR; TCRdb stores in-frame clones only, minus some. The table shows about 2,200,000 clones, with approximately 94% occurring only once.

Sequencing input: naive CD8+ T cells from PBMCs. The gene calls are TRBV13 and TRBJ1-3; D is uncertain. This TCR derives from a man in his late teens or twenties in good health. Some clones in this sample may be carry-over from other donors' samples. The CDR3 DNA is TGTGCCAGCAGCTTGGTAGTCTCTGGAAACACCATATATTTT. It encodes CASSLVVSGNTIYF.